The present T cell receptor beta chain was sequenced within a study of T cells in localized non-small cell lung cancer. Study conclusions and caveats: Uninvolved adjacent lung, not tumor, had the highest T cell clonality.

Data came from immunoSEQ multiplex PCR; TCRdb stores just in-frame clones and leaves some out. The sample consists of 35,000 to 40,000 clones, around nine tenths of them appearing once. The CDR3 is 14 amino acids. Per germline, CDR1 SGHAT and CDR2 FQNNGV. The junction had 3 bases not matched to a gene; V was cut back by 5 bases and J by 4 bases. As to this clone: No antigen is known for it.

The V gene is TRBV11-2, the J gene TRBJ2-7, with 12 bases fitting TRBD2. This TCR came from a woman aged 40 to 75 with stage I lung adenocarcinoma. The specimen was peripheral blood, collected before any cancer treatment. The DNA of the CDR3 is TGTGCCAGCAGCCTGACTAGCGGGAGTTACGAGCAGTACTTC. Its protein product is CASSLTSGSYEQYF. The full variable domain, in which reference TRBV11-2 and TRBJ2-7 provide the parts outside the CDR3, is EAGVAQSPRYKIIEKRQSVAFWCNPISGHATLYWYQQILGQGPKLLIQFQNNGVVDDSQLPKDRFSAERLKGVDSTLKIQPAKLEDSAVYLCASSLTSGSYEQYFGPGTRLTVT.